This T cell receptor (beta chain) comes out of a study of identical twins. This CDR3 spans 14 amino acids. The germline V and J ends were trimmed by 6 bases and 6 bases, with 17 bases remaining between them. The germline V gene encodes CDR1 MNHEY and CDR2 SMNVEV (reference sequence). TCRdb independently ran MiXCR on the 5' RACE reads; one entry per CDR3 protein. The sample holds hundreds of thousands of distinct CDR3 sequences, around 12% seen once. The sample was also reused in another study, on yellow fever vaccine responses in identical twins.

The sequence came from a woman aged 18-30 years in good health. The material sequenced was PBMCs. The chain employs TRBV27 and TRBJ1-1; D is unresolved. The CDR3 DNA follows: TGTGCCAGCAGCCAGACGGTAGTAGGCGCTGAAGCTTTCTTT. It is translated as CASSQTVVGAEAFF.